The 21 T cell receptor delta chains below come from one sample, sequenced in a study of gamma-delta T cells after stem cell transplantation. TCRdb re-processed the RT-PCR reads using CATT. The sample includes about 1,200 delta-chain clones, about 1.8% of them seen just once. Material: gamma-delta T cells. These receptors all come from a human donor. It is not recorded whose cells these are; they may come from a transplant donor.

This clone was seen more than once but under ten times. TCRdb shows a much larger clone's protein in place of this DNA's translation, and the two differ at residue 8, likely through a read error; the protein shown is translated from the DNA. The V gene is TRDV2, the J gene TRDJ1, with a tentative D call TRDD3 (5 bases). This CDR3 comprises 18 residues. The V and J ends lost 1 base and 0 bases respectively, with 20 bases between them. CDR1 is GEAIGNYY, CDR2 EKD, per germline. This CDR3 reads CACDTVLENKKYTDKLIF. The CDR3 nucleotides are TGTGCCTGTGACACTGTACTGGAGAATAAAAAGTACACCGATAAACTCATCTTT.

In the case of this clone: This probably arose from a read error, given a far larger clone one base away. The same CDR3 can be traced to other DNA sequences in this sample. This chain uses TRDV1 with TRDJ1; 10 positions agree with TRDD3. The CDR3 covers 25 residues. The J segment lost 0 bases and the V segment lost 3 bases, leaving 31 bases of the junction unmatched. CDR1 is TSWWSYY, CDR2 QGS, per germline. Here the CDR3 reads CALGDSITHSEAPWTGDTYTDKLIF. In DNA, the CDR3 is TGTGCTCTTGGGGATTCTATCACCCATTCGGAGGCTCCTTGGACGGGGGATACGTACACCGATAAACTCATCTTT.

This clone was found a few times. A single base is all that separates this from a far larger clone, so a read error is likely. Distinct nucleotide sequences in the sample also encode this CDR3. This rearrangement joins TRDV2 to TRDJ1, with 10 bases aligning to TRDD3. The germline V gene has CDR1 GEAIGNYY and CDR2 EKD. There are 15 residues in the CDR3. V shed 7 bases and J 1 base; nucleotides not matched to a gene: 8. The CDR3 reads CACMALGDSTDKLIF. The CDR3 DNA follows: TGTGCCTGCATGGCCCTGGGGGATAGCACCGATAAACTCATCTTT.

About this clone itself: This is likely an artifact of a read error, given a far larger clone one base away. This specimen includes other DNA sequences encoding the same CDR3. The V gene is TRAV29/DV5, the J gene TRDJ1, with 9 bases matching TRDD3. Germline CDR1 is NSMFDY and CDR2 is ISSIKDK. V shed 1 base and J 2 bases; nucleotides not matched to a gene: 30. This CDR3 is built from 23 residues. The DNA of the CDR3 is TGTGCAGCAAGCTTTTACCCCTTCGAGGGCTTTAAGGGGATACGAGGGGGAACCGATAAACTCATCTTT. Protein product: CAASFYPFEGFKGIRGGTDKLIF.

This clone was seen a few times. The protein that TCRdb holds for this DNA derives from a much larger clone and differs from the translated DNA at residue 4, which likely indicates a read error; the protein shown here is translated from the DNA. The chain links TRDV2 to TRDJ2; 9 bases align to TRDD3. This CDR3 spans 21 amino acids. The germline gives CDR1 GEAIGNYY, CDR2 EKD. The CDR3 reads CACGTVSRGIPSRQETAQLFF. In DNA, the CDR3 is TGTGCCTGTGGCACCGTGTCTAGGGGGATACCTTCGCGTCAAGAGACAGCACAACTCTTCTTT.

This clone was seen only a few times. Given a far larger clone just one base away, this is likely a sequencing read error. Other DNA variants within this sample encode the same CDR3. The chain is built from TRDV1 and TRDJ1, with D possibly being TRDD3 (5 bases). The CDR3 consists of 23 residues. CDR1 is TSWWSYY and CDR2 is QGS in the germline V gene. The CDR3 nucleotides are TGTGCCCTTGGGGAACCCCCTCATTTCCCCCCGGGTGCGCAGGGACCTTGGACCGATAAACTCATCTTT. Its protein is CALGEPPHFPPGAQGPWTDKLIF.

To note about this clone: It is likely a read error: a sequence one base away is far more abundant. This sample includes further DNA sequences coding for the same CDR3. This chain links TRDV2 with TRDJ1; TRDD3 agrees at 7 bases. Germline V gene sequence: CDR1 GEAIGNYY, CDR2 EKD. The V segment lost 0 bases and the J segment 0 bases; nucleotides outside the gene matches: 9. The CDR3 extends over 17 amino acids. This CDR3 reads CACDTAWGSSYTDKLIF. CDR3 DNA sequence: TGTGCCTGTGACACCGCCTGGGGGTCCTCTTACACCGATAAACTCATCTTT.

This clone has just a few counts. A single base is all that separates this from a far larger clone, so a read error is likely. Different DNA sequences within this sample yield the same CDR3. The genes are TRDV2 and TRDJ1, with 13 bases aligning to TRDD3. The CDR3 totals 22 residues. The germline gives CDR1 GEAIGNYY, CDR2 EKD. Germline trimming cut 3 bases from V and 0 bases from J; bases unmatched to any gene: 21. DNA of the CDR3: TGTGCCTGTGACCAATCGTACTGGGGGATACGCAGTACGCCATCGTACACCGATAAACTCATCTTT. Protein product: CACDQSYWGIRSTPSYTDKLIF.

Comment on this clone: This probably arose from a read error, given a far larger clone one base away. In the same sample, other DNA sequences code for this CDR3. The rearrangement links TRDV1 to TRDJ1, with 12 bases that match TRDD3. CDR3 length: 22 amino acids. J gave up 4 bases and V 4 bases, and 25 bases lay outside the gene matches. In germline, CDR1 is TSWWSYY, CDR2 QGS. The CDR3 protein is CALGGPKGPGLGDTRERDKLIF. CDR3 sequence (DNA): TGTGCTCTTGGGGGTCCCAAAGGGCCCGGGCTGGGGGATACGCGAGAACGCGATAAACTCATCTTT.

This clone rates as large. This sequence may be a read error, since a much larger clone differs from it by one base. Other DNA sequences within the sample encode an identical CDR3. This chain connects TRDV1 to TRDJ1; 7 bases align to TRDD3. The germline CDR1 and CDR2 sequences are TSWWSYY and QGS. This CDR3 has 21 amino acids. V lost 0 bases to trimming and J lost 0 bases; unmatched junction nucleotides: 19. The chain's CDR3 is CALGELLSYVGGIRYTDKLIF. Here the CDR3 DNA reads TGTGCTCTTGGGGAACTACTCTCGTACGTTGGGGGAATAAGGTACACCGATAAACTCATCTTT.

Concerning this clone: The protein in TCRdb stems from a much larger clone and differs at residue 5 from this DNA's translation, likely a read error; here the protein is translated from the DNA. The chain links TRDV2 to TRDJ1; TRDD3 agrees at 8 bases. V shed 5 bases and J 3 bases; nucleotides not matched to a gene: 7. The V gene's germline CDR1 is GEAIGNYY and CDR2 EKD. The CDR3 totals 14 residues. CDR3 DNA: TGTGCCTGTGCTTCACTGGGGGTCCCCGATAAACTCATCTTT. Translating gives CACASLGVPDKLIF.

There are a few counts of this clone. The protein in TCRdb stems from a much larger clone and differs at residue 4 from this DNA's translation, likely a read error; here the protein is translated from the DNA. The chain has TRDV2 and TRDJ1; a weak D match, TRDD3 (6 bases). Germline-derived CDR1 and CDR2 are GEAIGNYY and EKD. V lost 5 bases, J lost 0 bases, and 24 bases lay in between. The CDR3 loop spans 18 amino acids. The CDR3 region has the DNA TGTGCCTGTGCCAGCCTAAAGGGGGACGATTTTTACACCGATAAACTCATCTTT. Residues: CACASLKGDDFYTDKLIF.

As concerns this clone: This likely came from a read error, as a far larger clone is one base away. Within the sample, other DNA sequences also encode this same CDR3. The chain couples TRDV3 to TRDJ1; 11 nucleotides line up with TRDD3. CDR1 TVYSNPD and CDR2 GDNSRS come from the germline V gene (reference sequence). The CDR3 runs to 19 residues. For the CDR3, the DNA is TGTGCTTTTCACTCCTATTCCTCGTGGGGGATACGAGGCACCGATAAACTCATCTTT. Translated, it gives CAFHSYSSWGIRGTDKLIF.

Worth noting for this clone: A far larger clone is one nucleotide away, so this likely arose from a read error. The same CDR3 can be traced to other DNA sequences in this sample. V is TRDV1 and J is TRDJ1; TRDD3 matches 8 bases. The CDR3 extends over 17 amino acids. V shed 2 bases and J 0 bases; nucleotides not matched to a gene: 8. Germline CDR1 and CDR2: TSWWSYY and QGS. CDR3 residues: CALGEGTGGFHTDKLIF. The CDR3 DNA reads TGTGCTCTTGGGGAAGGGACTGGGGGCTTCCACACCGATAAACTCATCTTT.

There are a few counts of this clone. A far larger clone lies a single base away; this is likely a read error. This CDR3 is also generated by other DNA sequences in the sample. The CDR3 nucleotides read TGCGCTCTTGGGGAACTAGGCATCGGATTCGGCATTCATACAAGCTCCTGGGACACCCGACAGATGTTTTTC. Translating it yields CALGELGIGFGIHTSSWDTRQMFF. The V gene is TRDV1, the J gene TRDJ3, with D perhaps matching TRDD3 (5 bases). The CDR3 contains 24 residues. Looked up from germline, CDR1 is TSWWSYY and CDR2 is QGS.

This clone was observed a handful of times. A single base is all that separates this from a far larger clone, so a read error is likely. Other DNA sequences in this sample translate to the same CDR3. V usage is TRDV2 and J usage is TRDJ1; possible D gene TRDD3, 6 bases. The germline V gene encodes CDR1 GEAIGNYY and CDR2 EKD. The CDR3 is 16 residues long. CDR3 region: CACDHLGGPYTDKLIF. In DNA, the CDR3 is TGTGCCTGTGACCATCTTGGGGGGCCGTACACTGATAAACTCATCTTT.

Concerning this clone: One base separates it from a far larger clone, so it is likely a read error. At the DNA level, this CDR3 is encoded by other sequences in the same sample as well. The genes are TRDV3 and TRDJ1; 11 positions match TRDD3. The CDR3 contains 19 residues. CDR1 TVYSNPD and CDR2 GDNSRS come from the germline V gene (reference sequence). The DNA of the CDR3 is TGTGCCTTTCACTCCTATTCCTCGTGGGGGATACGAGGCACCGACAAACTCATCTTT. Residues: CAFHSYSSWGIRGTDKLIF. The whole variable domain, filled in from reference TRDV3 and TRDJ1, reads CDKVTQSSPDQTVASGSEVVLLCTYDTVYSNPDLFWYRIRPDYSFQFVFYGDNSRSEGADFTQGRFSVKHILTQKAFHLVISPVRTEDSATYYCAFHSYSSWGIRGTDKLIFGKGTRVTVEP.

Points on this clone: This likely stems from a read error, as it lies one base from a far larger clone. The chain has TRDV2 and TRDJ1, with a possible D match to TRDD3 (6 bases). This CDR3 region has 16 residues. The V and J ends lost 5 bases and 0 bases respectively, with 18 bases between them. Germline loops: CDR1 GEAIGNYY, CDR2 EKD. CDR3 sequence: CACGHLGGPYTDKLIF. CDR3 nucleotide sequence: TGTGCCTGTGGCCATCTTGGGGGGCCGTACACCGATAAACTCATCTTT.

A few counts support this clone. A far larger clone differs by one base, so this is likely a read error. Other nucleotide sequences in the sample specify the same CDR3. This chain uses TRDV2 with TRDJ1; 12 bases fit TRDD3. CDR1 is GEAIGNYY, CDR2 EKD, per germline. The CDR3 is made up of 21 amino acids. The CDR3 DNA reads as TGTGCCTGTGACACTCTCACCCCAACTACTGGGGGATACCTTTACACCGATAAGCTCATCTTT. Translated, it gives CACDTLTPTTGGYLYTDKLIF.

Details on this clone: TCRdb's entry gives the protein of a much larger clone, which mismatches this DNA's translation at residue 21, likely from a read error; the protein reported here is translated from the DNA. The rearrangement joins TRDV1 to TRDJ1, with D perhaps assigned TRDD2 or TRDD3 (5 bases each). This CDR3 contains 22 residues. Germline CDR1 and CDR2: TSWWSYY and QGS. CDR3 DNA sequence: TGTGCTCTTGGGGAACACCTACCATCGCCCTACTGGAATATAGAAGCCCTCGATAAACTCACCTTT. This gives the protein CALGEHLPSPYWNIEALDKLTF.

For this clone: The protein recorded in TCRdb matches a much larger clone and deviates from this DNA's translation at residue 10, suggesting a read error; the protein here is obtained by translating the DNA. This rearrangement joins TRDV2 to TRDJ1, with TRDD3 identical over 9 bases. Germline V CDR1 and CDR2: GEAIGNYY, EKD. This CDR3 comprises 18 residues. Trimming cost V 5 bases and J 0 bases; bases outside gene matches: 15. The CDR3 spells CACVPVLGDQFYTDKLIF. As DNA, the CDR3 is TGTGCCTGTGTCCCCGTACTGGGGGACCAATTTTACACCGATAAACTCATCTTT.